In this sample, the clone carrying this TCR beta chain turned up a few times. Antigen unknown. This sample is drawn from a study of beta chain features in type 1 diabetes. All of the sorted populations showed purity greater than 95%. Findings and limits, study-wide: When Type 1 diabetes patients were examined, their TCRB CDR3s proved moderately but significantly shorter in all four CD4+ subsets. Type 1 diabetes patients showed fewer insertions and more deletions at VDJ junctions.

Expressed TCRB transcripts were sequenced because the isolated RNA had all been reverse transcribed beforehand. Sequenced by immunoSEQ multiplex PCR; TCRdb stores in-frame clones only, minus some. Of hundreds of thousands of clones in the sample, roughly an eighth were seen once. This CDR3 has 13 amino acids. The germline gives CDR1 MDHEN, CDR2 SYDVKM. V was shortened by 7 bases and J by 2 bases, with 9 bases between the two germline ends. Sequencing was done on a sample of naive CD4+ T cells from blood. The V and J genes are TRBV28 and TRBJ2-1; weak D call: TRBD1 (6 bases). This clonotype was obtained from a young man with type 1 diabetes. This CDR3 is CASTGVTYNEQFF. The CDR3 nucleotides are TGTGCCAGCACAGGGGTTACCTACAATGAGCAGTTCTTC.